This T cell receptor (beta chain) was observed in a study of beta chain features in type 1 diabetes (dated by TCRdb to between 2017 and 2018). Study-level background: Mean age, gender distribution, total cell number and subset yield were not different between patients and healthy donors. Across all samples, some 100,000,000 sorted cells were examined, and cell number per subset correlated strongly with RNA yield. The study compared TCRB repertoires of sorted circulating CD4+ T cell subsets between recently diagnosed type 1 diabetes patients and matched healthy donors. Regulatory and stem cell-like memory subsets were isolated from only 8 patients and roughly eight healthy donors, whereas naive and central memory subsets came from all 30 or so donors.

Beyond this particular receptor, the publication reports: HLA sub-analyses involved small numbers of individuals, so any influence of HLA type on TCRB rearrangement remained unresolved. Naive, central memory and regulatory TCRB repertoires appeared more similar among patients than among healthy donors. Because cDNA was sequenced instead of genomic DNA, highly expressing activated cells could be over-represented, though the groups showed no difference in activation or CD3 levels. PCR might favor shorter templates, but patient and control samples were amplified and corrected together, so any skew would affect both groups equally. Patients with type 1 diabetes made fewer insertions and deleted more nucleotides at VDJ recombination sites, implying thymic rearrangement abnormalities. In all four CD4+ subsets, TCRB CDR3 length was moderately but significantly shorter in type 1 diabetes patients.

About this clone itself: Its binding antigen is unknown. Base quality data are lacking; no much larger clone is found one base away.

The CDR3, cysteine through phenylalanine, is 16 amino acids long. The kept DNA is CDR3 alone, 48 bases in frame from the first base. Germline trimming amounts to 4 bases on V and 1 base on J, with 9 as the count of junction bases outside the gene matches. The germline V gene specifies SGHRS as CDR1 and YFSETQ as CDR2. A single peripheral blood draw of around 120 mL on average was collected from each donor into heparinised tubes. Naive, central memory, regulatory and stem cell-like memory CD4+ T cells were sorted on a BD FACSAria II using a panel including CD45RO, CCR7, CD25, CD127, CD95 and CD27. A purity above 95% was achieved for all sorted populations. PBMCs were isolated right away by Lymphoprep density gradient centrifugation and were stained directly, without culture. So that batch effects would be minimized, each experiment stained and sorted samples in pairs, pairing one healthy donor with one patient.

The entire isolated RNA was reverse transcribed using the High Capacity cDNA Reverse Transcription Kit, and thus expressed TCRB transcripts were sequenced. Naive, central memory and regulatory T cell samples underwent deep immunoSEQ sequencing, averaging about 3.57 million total reads per sample. Sorted cells were lysed in RLT buffer and RNA was extracted with DNase-treated RNeasy Micro or Mini kits, depending on cell number. Each cell subset was processed separately to prevent cross-contamination, with patient and healthy donor samples processed together. The immunoSEQ multiplex PCR was used to amplify TCRB sequences from cDNA, generating 87-bp fragments that spanned the CDR3 region. Sequencing of the amplicons was performed on the Illumina HiSeq platform. The paper's processing steps were these. Synthetic template baselines were used to correct PCR bias computationally, reads within Hamming distance 2 were collapsed together, and singletons that could not be merged were discarded. By aligning reads against IMGT, V, D and J genes, CDR3 length, and insertions or deletions at six rearrangement sites were assigned. Within each subset, clonotype counts were normalized to the number of sorted cells before true diversity and Gini coefficients were calculated with the tcR R package. The overlap coefficient, calculated on TCRB nucleotide sequences, was used to quantify repertoire sharing. In its TCRdb copy, this immuneACCESS table keeps in-frame sequences only and misses some clones. Where compared with another copy, unresolved V genes explain less than half of these, and the others have no known cause. V, J and clone size are those of that table, while D and trimming were read from the DNA. The sample profile shows about 370,000 clones; 9.6% of them were found once. About 0.6% of the sample goes to the ten largest clones.

Sequenced input: central memory CD4+ T cells from blood. The rearrangement joined TRBV5-1 to TRBJ1-1, with 8 middle bases fitting TRBD1. This receptor was taken from a man in his thirties or forties with type 1 diabetes. The CDR3 protein sequence reads: CASSEEWTGRNTEAFF. Here is the DNA: TGCGCCAGCAGCGAGGAGTGGACAGGGAGGAACACTGAAGCTTTCTTT.